This TCR beta chain is from a study of neurological immune-mediated disorders. CDR1 and CDR2 from the germline V gene are DFQATT and SNEGSKA (reference sequence). J lost 6 bases, V lost 4 bases, and 7 bases had no gene match. This CDR3 spans 15 amino acids. From the 5' RACE reads, TCRdb called clonotypes with MiXCR, one entry per CDR3 protein. This table holds some 57,000 distinct CDR3 sequences, roughly 3.8% found once. This clonotype has a count of ten or more. The source is a man in his sixties with multiple sclerosis. The J gene is TRBJ2-1, the V gene TRBV20-1; TRBD2 matches at 12 bases. The sequencing sample was made of PBMCs. CDR3 sequence reads: CSAIPTSGSRNEQFF. CDR3 DNA: TGCAGTGCTATACCGACTAGCGGGAGTCGCAATGAGCAGTTCTTC.